These T cell receptor beta chains were read from a single sample in a study of blood T cell repertoires in COVID-19. Only in-frame clones appear in the TCRdb table, and some are missing; sequencing was by immunoSEQ multiplex PCR. The sample records around 250,000 clones, approximately 83% being singletons. The sample comprised peripheral blood. The receptors shown here come from a man in his forties or fifties with active or convalescent COVID-19. Both conserved end residues are part of each CDR3. The order of the fields is J gene, clone size, V gene, D gene, CDR3 protein. D genes are given only for firm matches. Not all rows give a size; the values are once, few, many and, for expanded clones, a class.

j_call: TRBJ1-6; clone_size: NA; v_call: TRBV15; d_call: NA; cdr3_aa: CATSRPTAGRNNSPLHF
j_call: TRBJ1-1; clone_size: NA; v_call: TRBV7-9; d_call: NA; cdr3_aa: CASSSASSRDTEAFF
j_call: TRBJ2-2; clone_size: NA; v_call: TRBV28; d_call: TRBD1; cdr3_aa: CASSPPGTGNTGELFF
j_call: TRBJ1-1; clone_size: NA; v_call: TRBV5-1; d_call: NA; cdr3_aa: CASSQGRVPLAFF
j_call: TRBJ2-5; clone_size: NA; v_call: TRBV11-2; d_call: NA; cdr3_aa: CASSPATAQETQYF
j_call: TRBJ2-1; clone_size: NA; v_call: TRBV5-1; d_call: TRBD2; cdr3_aa: CASSPRISGGAGSYNEQFF
j_call: TRBJ1-1; clone_size: NA; v_call: TRBV7-3; d_call: TRBD1; cdr3_aa: CASSSGQGAAEAFF
j_call: TRBJ1-2; clone_size: once; v_call: TRBV28; d_call: NA; cdr3_aa: CASSSDSRGYTF
j_call: TRBJ2-2; clone_size: NA; v_call: TRBV2; d_call: NA; cdr3_aa: CASRTGQNTGELFF
j_call: TRBJ2-7; clone_size: NA; v_call: TRBV28; d_call: NA; cdr3_aa: CASSLGPNWYEQYF
j_call: TRBJ1-1; clone_size: NA; v_call: TRBV27; d_call: NA; cdr3_aa: CASSYAGKNTEAFF
j_call: TRBJ1-6; clone_size: NA; v_call: TRBV5-1; d_call: TRBD1; cdr3_aa: CASSPRQGGNSPLHF
j_call: TRBJ1-1; clone_size: NA; v_call: TRBV18; d_call: NA; cdr3_aa: CASSPVRTPLKIGNTEAFF
j_call: TRBJ2-5; clone_size: NA; v_call: TRBV5-1; d_call: TRBD2; cdr3_aa: CASSLVTSGGPQETQYF
j_call: TRBJ2-7; clone_size: few; v_call: TRBV3-1/TRBV3-2; d_call: NA; cdr3_aa: CASSQDRQASYEQYF
j_call: TRBJ1-6; clone_size: once; v_call: TRBV18; d_call: TRBD1; cdr3_aa: CASSPRTGEYNSPLHF
j_call: TRBJ2-7; clone_size: once; v_call: TRBV4-3; d_call: TRBD1; cdr3_aa: CASSQEGQGTYEQYF
j_call: TRBJ2-7; clone_size: NA; v_call: TRBV3-1/TRBV3-2; d_call: NA; cdr3_aa: CASSQDWGRGSNEQYF
j_call: TRBJ2-3; clone_size: once; v_call: TRBV12-5; d_call: TRBD1; cdr3_aa: CASGPDRGDTQYF
j_call: TRBJ2-7; clone_size: NA; v_call: TRBV5-1; d_call: NA; cdr3_aa: CASSLEAGREEYF
j_call: TRBJ1-1; clone_size: NA; v_call: TRBV19; d_call: NA; cdr3_aa: CASRVGGGGTEAFF
j_call: TRBJ2-1; clone_size: NA; v_call: TRBV14; d_call: TRBD1; cdr3_aa: CASSQRDRGRNEQFF
j_call: TRBJ1-6; clone_size: NA; v_call: TRBV7-2; d_call: NA; cdr3_aa: CASSPRRAGSPLHF
j_call: TRBJ1-2; clone_size: NA; v_call: TRBV4-2; d_call: TRBD1; cdr3_aa: CASSQEGTGAKGYTF
j_call: TRBJ2-2; clone_size: NA; v_call: TRBV7-3; d_call: TRBD2; cdr3_aa: CASSPLAGADPGELFF
j_call: TRBJ2-7; clone_size: NA; v_call: TRBV28; d_call: NA; cdr3_aa: CASTKGRLRVYEQYF
j_call: TRBJ2-2; clone_size: NA; v_call: TRBV19; d_call: TRBD2; cdr3_aa: CASSGGGKTGELFF
j_call: TRBJ1-5; clone_size: NA; v_call: TRBV27; d_call: NA; cdr3_aa: CASSSHRNSNQPQHF
j_call: TRBJ2-3; clone_size: NA; v_call: TRBV7-2; d_call: NA; cdr3_aa: CASSLLARGAADTQYF
j_call: TRBJ2-7; clone_size: NA; v_call: TRBV14; d_call: TRBD1; cdr3_aa: CASSPNLRQGEQYF
j_call: TRBJ1-2; clone_size: NA; v_call: TRBV9; d_call: NA; cdr3_aa: CASSPQDTYGYTF
j_call: TRBJ1-2; clone_size: NA; v_call: TRBV7-9; d_call: NA; cdr3_aa: CASSSGNSNYGYTF
j_call: TRBJ2-2; clone_size: NA; v_call: TRBV7-3; d_call: TRBD2; cdr3_aa: CASSFNSGGFTGELFF
j_call: TRBJ1-4; clone_size: NA; v_call: TRBV7-9; d_call: TRBD1; cdr3_aa: CASSRQGFNEKLFF
j_call: TRBJ2-1; clone_size: NA; v_call: TRBV3-1/TRBV3-2; d_call: TRBD2; cdr3_aa: CASSQGRLSGAIEQFF
j_call: TRBJ1-1; clone_size: NA; v_call: TRBV7-3; d_call: NA; cdr3_aa: CASSLNAKNTEAFF
j_call: TRBJ2-7; clone_size: few; v_call: TRBV19; d_call: TRBD1; cdr3_aa: CASSRTGLSVEQYF
j_call: TRBJ2-1; clone_size: NA; v_call: TRBV7-3; d_call: TRBD2; cdr3_aa: CASSRGLAGVNEQFF
j_call: TRBJ1-1; clone_size: NA; v_call: TRBV18; d_call: NA; cdr3_aa: CASSPIRDKNTEAFF
j_call: TRBJ1-1; clone_size: NA; v_call: TRBV5-1; d_call: TRBD1; cdr3_aa: CASSGGQGNTEAFF
j_call: TRBJ2-1; clone_size: NA; v_call: TRBV4-3; d_call: TRBD1; cdr3_aa: CASSQDGARGTLYNEQFF
j_call: TRBJ2-5; clone_size: NA; v_call: TRBV7-9; d_call: NA; cdr3_aa: CASSLKSRGGVETQYF
j_call: TRBJ1-2; clone_size: NA; v_call: TRBV9; d_call: TRBD1; cdr3_aa: CASSARQGDVYGYTF
j_call: TRBJ2-3; clone_size: once; v_call: TRBV11-1; d_call: NA; cdr3_aa: CATRPRGDTQYF
j_call: TRBJ2-2; clone_size: NA; v_call: TRBV5-1; d_call: TRBD1; cdr3_aa: CASSVDRGDTGELFF
j_call: TRBJ1-1; clone_size: NA; v_call: TRBV19; d_call: TRBD1; cdr3_aa: CASSARTGGGTEAFF
j_call: TRBJ1-4; clone_size: NA; v_call: TRBV4-1; d_call: TRBD1; cdr3_aa: CASSQGDRDNEKLFF
j_call: TRBJ1-2; clone_size: NA; v_call: TRBV7-2; d_call: NA; cdr3_aa: CASSLDRINYGYTF
j_call: TRBJ2-3; clone_size: once; v_call: TRBV7-2; d_call: TRBD2; cdr3_aa: CASSLHLAGGGTDTQYF
j_call: TRBJ2-2; clone_size: few; v_call: TRBV7-9; d_call: NA; cdr3_aa: CARSLSTGELFF
j_call: TRBJ1-2; clone_size: once; v_call: TRBV28; d_call: NA; cdr3_aa: CASSEGDIYYGYTF